The present T cell receptor (beta chain) was sequenced within a study of cytomegalovirus exposure and HLA in healthy donors. Germline trimming cut 3 bases from V and 3 bases from J; bases unmatched to any gene: 13. The CDR3 has 18 amino acids. Germline V gene lookup returns CDR1 SEHNR and CDR2 FQNEAQ (reference sequence). 60 Vbeta and 13 Jbeta primers were used in PCR. The data were produced by immunoSEQ multiplex PCR, yet TCRdb's version contains in-frame clones alone and is incomplete. The table includes fewer than 250,000 clones, roughly 79% detected once. In the case of this clone: What it binds is unknown.

Findings and limits, study-wide: In the analysis, some V segments, TRBV6-2 and TRBV6-3 included, were excluded as indistinguishable. Earlier analysis looked at TCR beta V segments, and most were productive about 90% or about 30% of the time. A later analysis by the authors found several of the most significant clusters apparently linked to common viral pathogens.

This sequence originates from a male donor in good health and CMV-seronegative. Specimen: PBMCs. The gene calls are TRBV7-9 and TRBJ1-4; 7 bases are a match to TRBD1. CDR3 in amino acids: CASSLGRQGFLSNEKLFF. In nucleotides, the CDR3 is TGTGCCAGCAGCTTGGGCCGACAGGGATTTTTATCTAATGAAAAACTGTTTTTT.